Below, one T cell receptor beta chain is given with its context. Its binding antigen is unknown. Per-nucleotide qualities are absent, and no much larger clonotype sits a single base away. The sample originates from a study of T cells and Merkel cell carcinoma outcomes (dated by TCRdb to the early 2020s). For the study in its entirety: The study examined the tumor T-cell repertoire together with T-cell density as predictors of clinical outcome in patients with Merkel cell carcinoma.

The library came from the immunoSEQ multiplex PCR assay. The clones in this table, taken by TCRdb from immuneACCESS, are in-frame only. Not every clone is retained; where verified, under half of the shortfall comes from an unresolved V gene, and the cause of the rest is unknown. Counted in this sample were over 2,500 clones; around 96% of them appeared once. The ten largest make up about 1.9% of the sample. Broad study findings and their caveats: The combination of T-cell repertoire features and T-cell density was reported to predict clinical outcomes in patients with Merkel cell carcinoma.

The samples were taken from patients with Merkel cell carcinoma. Sequences were obtained from tumor tissue from Merkel cell carcinoma. The sequence came from a human donor with Merkel cell carcinoma.

The DNA reads TGTGCCAGCAGCTTAACGAGGGCTAGCGGGGGCTATGAGCAGTTCTTC. Its translation is CASSLTRASGGYEQFF. Rearrangement joined TRBV7-3 to TRBJ2-1; 10 middle bases align to TRBD2. The CDR3 has 16 amino acids, counting the end cysteine and phenylalanine. Left in the record is the CDR3 DNA by itself, 48 bases read in frame from the first base. From V the trimming removes 0 bases and from J it removes 8 bases, while the gene matches leave 7 bases of the junction unaccounted for. CDR1 is given as SGHTA and CDR2 as FQGTGA, both from the germline V gene. The reference TRBV7-3 and TRBJ2-1 proteins fill in what lies around the CDR3, so the full variable domain reads GAGVSQTPSNKVTEKGKYVELRCDPISGHTALYWYRQSLGQGPEFLIYFQGTGAADDSGLPNDRFFAVRPEGSVSTLKIQRTERGDSAVYLCASSLTRASGGYEQFFGPGTRLTVL.